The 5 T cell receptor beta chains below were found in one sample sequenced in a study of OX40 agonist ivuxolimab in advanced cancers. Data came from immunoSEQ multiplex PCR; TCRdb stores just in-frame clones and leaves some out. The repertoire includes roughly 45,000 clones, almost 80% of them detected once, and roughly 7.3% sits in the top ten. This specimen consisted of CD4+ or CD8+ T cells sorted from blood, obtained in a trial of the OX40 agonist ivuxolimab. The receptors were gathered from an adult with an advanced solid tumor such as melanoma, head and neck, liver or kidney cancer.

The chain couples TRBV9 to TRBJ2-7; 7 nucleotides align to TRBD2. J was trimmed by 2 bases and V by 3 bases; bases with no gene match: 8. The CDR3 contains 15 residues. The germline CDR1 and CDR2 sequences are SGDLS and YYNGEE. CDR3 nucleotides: TGTGCCAGCAGCGCCCAATCTAGCGGCGCCTACGAGCAGTACTTC. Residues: CASSAQSSGAYEQYF.

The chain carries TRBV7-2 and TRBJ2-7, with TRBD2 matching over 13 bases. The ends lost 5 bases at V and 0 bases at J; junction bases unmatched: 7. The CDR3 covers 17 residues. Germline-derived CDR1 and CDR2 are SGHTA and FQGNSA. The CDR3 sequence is CASSHGLAGESSYEQYF. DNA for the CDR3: TGTGCCAGCAGCCACGGACTAGCGGGAGAAAGCTCCTACGAGCAGTACTTC.

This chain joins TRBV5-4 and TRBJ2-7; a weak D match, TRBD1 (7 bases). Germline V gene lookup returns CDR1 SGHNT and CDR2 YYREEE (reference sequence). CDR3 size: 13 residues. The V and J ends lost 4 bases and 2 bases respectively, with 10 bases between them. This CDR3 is CASSGGTAYEQYF. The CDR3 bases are TGTGCCAGCAGCGGAGGGACAGCCTACGAGCAGTACTTC.

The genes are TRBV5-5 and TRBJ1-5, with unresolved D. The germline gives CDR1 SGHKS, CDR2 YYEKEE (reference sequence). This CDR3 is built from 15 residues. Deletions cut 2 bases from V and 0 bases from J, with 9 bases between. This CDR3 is CASSLTEYSNQPQHF. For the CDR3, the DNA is TGTGCCAGCAGCTTAACGGAGTATAGCAATCAGCCCCAGCATTTT.

This CDR3 is CASSPRDRRPGQYF. The DNA for the CDR3 is TGTGCCAGCAGCCCAAGGGACCGGCGACCCGGGCAGTACTTC. The rearrangement uses TRBV7-6 and TRBJ2-7, with D possibly called TRBD1 or TRBD2 (5 bases each). V lost 5 bases and J lost 9, with 20 bases in between. Looked up from germline, CDR1 is SGHVS and CDR2 is FNYEAQ. The CDR3 consists of 14 residues. The variable domain in full, with the rest retrieved from reference TRBV7-6 and TRBJ2-7, is GAGVSQSPRYKVTKRGQDVALRCDPISGHVSLYWYRQALGQGPEFLTYFNYEAQQDKSGLPNDRFSAERPEGSISTLTIQRTEQRDSAMYRCASSPRDRRPGQYFGPGTRLTVT.